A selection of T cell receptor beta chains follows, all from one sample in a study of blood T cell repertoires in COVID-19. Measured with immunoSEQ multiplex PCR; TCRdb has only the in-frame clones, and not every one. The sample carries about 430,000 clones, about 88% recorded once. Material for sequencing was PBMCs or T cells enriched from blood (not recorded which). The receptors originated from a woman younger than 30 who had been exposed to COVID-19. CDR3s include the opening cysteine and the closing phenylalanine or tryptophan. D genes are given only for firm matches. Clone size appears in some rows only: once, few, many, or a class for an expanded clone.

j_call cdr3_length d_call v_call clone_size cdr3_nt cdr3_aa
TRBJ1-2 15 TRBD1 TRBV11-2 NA TGTGCCAGCATATCAATTAGGGACAGGGATTATGGCTACACCTTC CASISIRDRDYGYTF
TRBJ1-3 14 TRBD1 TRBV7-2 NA TGTGCCAGCAGCTCCAAGGGACAGGGAAACACCATATATTTT CASSSKGQGNTIYF
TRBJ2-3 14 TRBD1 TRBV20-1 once TGCAGTGCTAGTAAGGGGGCGCGACCAGATACGCAGTATTTT CSASKGARPDTQYF
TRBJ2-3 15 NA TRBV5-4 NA TGTGCCAGCAGCTCGGACCCAGGGGTCACAGATACGCAGTATTTT CASSSDPGVTDTQYF
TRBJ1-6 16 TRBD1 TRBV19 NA TGTGCCAGTAGGGCTCCAGACAGGGGTGATAATTCACCCCTCCACTTT CASRAPDRGDNSPLHF
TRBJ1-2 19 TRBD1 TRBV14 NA TGTGCCAGCAGCCAAGAAGGGTCTTTCTGGACAGGCGGCCCCTATGGCTACACCTTC CASSQEGSFWTGGPYGYTF
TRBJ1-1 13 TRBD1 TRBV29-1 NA TGCAGCGTTGCCACAGGGGGCCCCACTGAAGCTTTCTTT CSVATGGPTEAFF
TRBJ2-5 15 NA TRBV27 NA TGTGCCAGCAGTGGACAGACAGAGACCCAAGAGACCCAGTACTTC CASSGQTETQETQYF
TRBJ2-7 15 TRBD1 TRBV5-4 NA TGTGCCAGCAGCGGGGACAGTACAGGGAGCTACGAGCAGTACTTC CASSGDSTGSYEQYF
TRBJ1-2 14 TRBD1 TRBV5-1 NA TGCGCCAGCAGCCAAGACAGGGGTGCGTATGGCTACACCTTC CASSQDRGAYGYTF